A selection of T cell receptor beta chains follows, all from one sample in a study of T cell responses to AZD1222 COVID-19 vaccine. Using immunoSEQ multiplex PCR, the repertoire was profiled, and TCRdb retains in-frame clones only, with some absent. The sample has 150,000 or so clones; about 85% are singletons. Sequencing used peripheral blood, obtained after recovery from COVID-19. The receptors stem from an adult who had recovered from COVID-19. The CDR3 runs from the conserved cysteine through the conserved F or W.

V	J	CDR3
TRBV27	TRBJ1-2	CASRFRSNYGYTF
TRBV18	TRBJ1-5	CASSRTLDPGGQPQHF
TRBV7-6	TRBJ1-1	CASSDYTEAFF
TRBV19	TRBJ2-4	CASSTPGTATAKNIQYF
TRBV4-3	TRBJ2-2	CASSPWTLGQGTGELFF
TRBV6-4	TRBJ1-2	CASSPRIGSYGYTF
TRBV20-1	TRBJ2-5	CSARDWETQYF
TRBV7-2	TRBJ1-2	CASSLGDVYGYTF
TRBV7-9	TRBJ1-2	CASSLASGDGGYTF
TRBV11-2	TRBJ1-2	CASSWSQGEMGYTF
TRBV6-5	TRBJ1-1	CASSRLEAFF
TRBV5-4	TRBJ2-7	CASGIGSYEQYF
TRBV4-1	TRBJ2-1	CASSHLQGRSSYNEQFF
TRBV5-1	TRBJ2-5	CASSLMSGGQETQYF
TRBV20-1	TRBJ2-7	CSASHRQSPVYEQYF
TRBV12-3/TRBV12-4	TRBJ2-7	CASSFRNYEQYF
TRBV7-9	TRBJ1-1	CASSSLGQGTEAFF
TRBV4-2	TRBJ1-4	CASSQPGRTNEKLFF
TRBV5-4	TRBJ1-5	CASSTQGDSNQPQHF
TRBV10-3	TRBJ2-7	CAISITGTSEQYF
TRBV28	TRBJ2-1	CASRGLTVYNEQFF
TRBV5-6	TRBJ2-5	CASSLAGTGGLETQYF
TRBV2	TRBJ2-3	CASSDPGSSTDTQYF
TRBV7-6	TRBJ1-6	CASRLLSGSPLHF